This T cell receptor beta chain was retrieved from a study of blood T cell repertoires in COVID-19. Study-level background: In each case, the material was cDNA or gDNA derived from T cells, B-cell-depleted T cells, or PBMCs.

The germline gives CDR1 SNHLY, CDR2 FYNNEI. Trimming removed 4 bases at V and 0 bases at J, with 10 bases between. The CDR3 spans 15 residues. This clone showed up just a few times. Enrolled through a virtual design, the participants were between 18 and 89 years of age and came from fewer than 30 US areas. Each participant's cohort was designated according to participant-reported clinical history. Authors' analysis steps: Scientists estimated how many nucleated cells there were by amplifying reference gene primers. The assay was immunoSEQ multiplex PCR, and TCRdb's table has in-frame clones only and misses some. V and J calls and clone size are as listed in that table; D and trimming were resolved from the DNA. Among over 200,000 clones, roughly 86% were seen once, and the ten largest hold 10%.

This sequence joins TRBV2 and TRBJ1-5; D gene unclear. Sequencing was carried out using PBMCs or T cells enriched from blood (not recorded which). This clonotype was obtained from a man aged 18 to 35 with acute COVID-19. DNA for the CDR3: TGTGCCAGCAGTGTGGAGATGACTAGCAATCAGCCCCAGCATTTT. Translating gives CASSVEMTSNQPQHF.